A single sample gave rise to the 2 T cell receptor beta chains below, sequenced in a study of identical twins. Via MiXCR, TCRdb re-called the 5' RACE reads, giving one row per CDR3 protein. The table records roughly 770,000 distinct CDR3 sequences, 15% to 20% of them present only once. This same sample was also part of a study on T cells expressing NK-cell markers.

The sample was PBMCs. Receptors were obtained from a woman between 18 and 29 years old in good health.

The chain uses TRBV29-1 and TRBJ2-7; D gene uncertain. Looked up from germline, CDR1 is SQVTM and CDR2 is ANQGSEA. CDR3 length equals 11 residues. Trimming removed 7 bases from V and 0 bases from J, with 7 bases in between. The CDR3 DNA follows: TGCAGCGCCGGTAGCTCCTACGAGCAGTACTTC. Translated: CSAGSSYEQYF.

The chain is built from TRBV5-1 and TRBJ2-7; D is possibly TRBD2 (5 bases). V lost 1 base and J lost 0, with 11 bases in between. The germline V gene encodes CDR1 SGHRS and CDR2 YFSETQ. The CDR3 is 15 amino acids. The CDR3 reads CASSLNDGSSYEQYF. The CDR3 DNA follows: TGCGCCAGCAGCTTGAATGATGGGAGCTCCTACGAGCAGTACTTC.